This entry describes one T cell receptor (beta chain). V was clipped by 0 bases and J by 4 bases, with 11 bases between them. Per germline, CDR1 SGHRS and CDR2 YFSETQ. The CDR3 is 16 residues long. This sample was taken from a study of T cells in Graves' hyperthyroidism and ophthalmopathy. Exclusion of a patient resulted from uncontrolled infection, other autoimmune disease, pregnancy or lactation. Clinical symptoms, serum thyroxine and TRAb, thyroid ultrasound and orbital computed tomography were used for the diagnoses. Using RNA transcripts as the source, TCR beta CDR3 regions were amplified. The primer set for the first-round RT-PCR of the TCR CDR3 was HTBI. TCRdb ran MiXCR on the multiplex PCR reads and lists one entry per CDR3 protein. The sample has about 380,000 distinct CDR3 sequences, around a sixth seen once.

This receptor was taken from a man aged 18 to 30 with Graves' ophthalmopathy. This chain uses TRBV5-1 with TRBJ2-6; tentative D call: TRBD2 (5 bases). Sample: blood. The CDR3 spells CASSLEGVPGANVLTF. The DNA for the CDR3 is TGCGCCAGCAGCTTGGAGGGAGTCCCCGGGGCCAACGTCCTGACTTTC.